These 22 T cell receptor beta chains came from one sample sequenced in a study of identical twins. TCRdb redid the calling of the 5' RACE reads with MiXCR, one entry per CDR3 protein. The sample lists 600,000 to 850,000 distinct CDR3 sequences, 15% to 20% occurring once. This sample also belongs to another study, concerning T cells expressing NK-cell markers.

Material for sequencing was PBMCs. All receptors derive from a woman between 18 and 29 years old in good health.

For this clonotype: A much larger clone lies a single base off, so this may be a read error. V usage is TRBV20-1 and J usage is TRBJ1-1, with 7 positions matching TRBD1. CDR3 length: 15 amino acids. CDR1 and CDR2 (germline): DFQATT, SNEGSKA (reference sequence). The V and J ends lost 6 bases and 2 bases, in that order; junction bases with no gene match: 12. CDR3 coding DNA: TGCAGTGCGAGGGGCTGGGACAGAAAAAACACTGAAGCTTTCTTT. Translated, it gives CSARGWDRKNTEAFF.

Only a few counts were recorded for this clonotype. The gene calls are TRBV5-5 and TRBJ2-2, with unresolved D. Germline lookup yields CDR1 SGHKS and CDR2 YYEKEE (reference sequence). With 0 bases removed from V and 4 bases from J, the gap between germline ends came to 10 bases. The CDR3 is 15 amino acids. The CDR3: CASSLGPRPTGELFF. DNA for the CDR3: TGTGCCAGCAGCTTGGGCCCGCGGCCCACCGGGGAGCTGTTTTTT. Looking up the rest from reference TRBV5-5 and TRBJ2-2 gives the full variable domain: DAGVTQSPTHLIKTRGQQVTLRCSPISGHKSVSWYQQVLGQGPQFIFQYYEKEERGRGNFPDRFSARQFPNYSSELNVNALLLGDSALYLCASSLGPRPTGELFFGEGSRLTVL.

CDR3 in DNA: TGTGCCAGCTCACCACGGTTAACTAGCGGTAAAGAACAAGAGACCCAGTACTTC. This sequence encodes CASSPRLTSGKEQETQYF. This chain joins TRBV18 and TRBJ2-5; 8 bases agree with TRBD2. The CDR3 runs 18 residues. CDR1 KGHSH and CDR2 LQKENI come from the germline V gene. V was pared by 1 base and J by 2 bases, with 12 bases of the junction left unmatched.

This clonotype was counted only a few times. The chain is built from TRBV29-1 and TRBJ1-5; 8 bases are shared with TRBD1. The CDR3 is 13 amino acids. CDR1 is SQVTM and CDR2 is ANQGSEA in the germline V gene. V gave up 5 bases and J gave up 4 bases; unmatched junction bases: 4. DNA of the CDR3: TGCAGCGTTCGTCAGGGGGCGAATCAGCCCCAGCATTTT. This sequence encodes CSVRQGANQPQHF.

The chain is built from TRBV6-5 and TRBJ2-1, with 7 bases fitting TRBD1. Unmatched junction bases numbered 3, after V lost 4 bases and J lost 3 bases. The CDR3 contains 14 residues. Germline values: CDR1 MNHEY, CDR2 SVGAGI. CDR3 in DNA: TGTGCCAGCAGTTTCGGACAGGACTACAATGAGCAGTTCTTC. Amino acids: CASSFGQDYNEQFF.

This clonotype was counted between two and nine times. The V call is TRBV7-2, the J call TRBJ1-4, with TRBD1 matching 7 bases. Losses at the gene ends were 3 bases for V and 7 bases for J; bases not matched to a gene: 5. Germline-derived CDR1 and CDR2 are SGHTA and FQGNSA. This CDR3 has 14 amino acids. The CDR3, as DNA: TGTGCCAGCAGCTTCACAGGGGCAGCTGAAAAACTGTTTTTT. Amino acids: CASSFTGAAEKLFF. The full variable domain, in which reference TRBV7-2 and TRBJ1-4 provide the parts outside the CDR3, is GAGVSQSPSNKVTEKGKDVELRCDPISGHTALYWYRQSLGQGLEFLIYFQGNSAPDKSGLPSDRFSAERTGGSVSTLTIQRTQQEDSAVYLCASSFTGAAEKLFFGSGTQLSVL.

As DNA, the CDR3 is TGTGCCAGCAGTTACTTCGCGGGCGCCGGCACAGATACGCAGTATTTT. As protein: CASSYFAGAGTDTQYF. The genes are TRBV6-5 and TRBJ2-3; D might be TRBD2 (5 bases). Germline V lookup: CDR1 MNHEY, CDR2 SVGAGI. V was shortened by 1 base and J by 1 base, with 12 bases between the two germline ends. The CDR3 runs 16 residues.

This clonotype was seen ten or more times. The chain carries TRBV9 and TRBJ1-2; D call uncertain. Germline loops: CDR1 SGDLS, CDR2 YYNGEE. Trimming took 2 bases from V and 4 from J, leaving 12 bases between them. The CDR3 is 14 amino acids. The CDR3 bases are TGTGCCAGCAGCGTCGATCTGTCGGCCTATGGCTACACCTTC. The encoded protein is CASSVDLSAYGYTF.

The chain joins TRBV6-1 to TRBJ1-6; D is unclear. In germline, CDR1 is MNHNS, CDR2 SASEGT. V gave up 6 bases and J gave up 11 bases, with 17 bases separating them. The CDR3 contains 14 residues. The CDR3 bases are TGTGCCAGCAGGCAAAGGGTCACTCTGGCACCCCTCCACTTT. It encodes CASRQRVTLAPLHF.

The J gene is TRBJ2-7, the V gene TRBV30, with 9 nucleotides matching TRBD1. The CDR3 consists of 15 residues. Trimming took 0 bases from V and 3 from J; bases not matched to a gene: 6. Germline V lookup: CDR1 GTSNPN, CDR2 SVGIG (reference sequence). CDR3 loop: CAWSVGTGFLYEQYF. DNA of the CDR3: TGTGCCTGGAGTGTAGGGACAGGGTTCCTCTACGAGCAGTACTTC.

The CDR3 DNA sequence: TGTGCCAGCAGCTTAAACAGCGACGCCCTGGGGACGCAGTATTTT. It codes for CASSLNSDALGTQYF. The chain links TRBV7-3 to TRBJ2-3; D not certain. CDR1 SGHTA and CDR2 FQGTGA come from the germline V gene. V lost 1 base to trimming and J lost 9 bases, with 17 bases between them. The CDR3 consists of 15 residues.

The CDR3 spells CSAGGTSGGYNEQFF. In DNA, the CDR3 is TGCAGTGCCGGTGGGACTAGCGGGGGGTACAATGAGCAGTTCTTC. The V gene is TRBV20-1, the J gene TRBJ2-1; 15 nucleotides line up with TRBD2. CDR3 size: 15 residues. Per germline, CDR1 DFQATT and CDR2 SNEGSKA (reference sequence). J was trimmed by 4 bases and V by 6 bases; bases with no gene match: 4.

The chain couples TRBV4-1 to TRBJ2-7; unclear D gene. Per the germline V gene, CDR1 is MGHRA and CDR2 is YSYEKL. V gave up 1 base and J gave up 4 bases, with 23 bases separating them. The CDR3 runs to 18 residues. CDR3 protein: CASSQAMRGARQEYEQYF. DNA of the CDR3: TGCGCCAGCAGCCAAGCGATGCGTGGCGCGAGGCAAGAATACGAGCAGTACTTC.

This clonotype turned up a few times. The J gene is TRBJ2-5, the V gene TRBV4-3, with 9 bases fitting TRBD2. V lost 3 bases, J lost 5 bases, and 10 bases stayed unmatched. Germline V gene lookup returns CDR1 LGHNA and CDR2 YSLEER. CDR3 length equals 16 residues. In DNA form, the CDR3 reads TGCGCCAGCAGCCAGGATAGCGGGAGCATGACGGAGACCCAGTACTTC. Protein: CASSQDSGSMTETQYF.

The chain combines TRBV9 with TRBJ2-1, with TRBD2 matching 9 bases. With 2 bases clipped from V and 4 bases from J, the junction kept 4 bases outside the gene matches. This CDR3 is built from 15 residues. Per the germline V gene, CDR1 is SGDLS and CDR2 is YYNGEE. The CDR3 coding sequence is TGTGCCAGCAGCGTTACGGCGGGGGGGTACAATGAGCAGTTCTTC. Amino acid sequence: CASSVTAGGYNEQFF.

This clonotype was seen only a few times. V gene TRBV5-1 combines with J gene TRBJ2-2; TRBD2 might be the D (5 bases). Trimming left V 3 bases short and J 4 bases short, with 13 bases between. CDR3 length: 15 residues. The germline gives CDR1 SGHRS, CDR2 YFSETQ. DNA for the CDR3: TGCGCCAGCAGCTCAGGACGGGAAATCACCGGGGAGCTGTTTTTT. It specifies CASSSGREITGELFF.

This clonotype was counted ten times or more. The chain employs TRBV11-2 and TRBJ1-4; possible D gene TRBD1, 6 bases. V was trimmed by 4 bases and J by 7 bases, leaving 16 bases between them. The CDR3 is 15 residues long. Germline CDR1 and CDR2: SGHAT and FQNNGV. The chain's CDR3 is CASSSVRYRAEKLFF. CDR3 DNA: TGTGCCAGCAGCTCCGTGCGATACAGGGCTGAAAAACTGTTTTTT. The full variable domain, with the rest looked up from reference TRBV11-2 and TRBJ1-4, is EAGVAQSPRYKIIEKRQSVAFWCNPISGHATLYWYQQILGQGPKLLIQFQNNGVVDDSQLPKDRFSAERLKGVDSTLKIQPAKLEDSAVYLCASSSVRYRAEKLFFGSGTQLSVL.

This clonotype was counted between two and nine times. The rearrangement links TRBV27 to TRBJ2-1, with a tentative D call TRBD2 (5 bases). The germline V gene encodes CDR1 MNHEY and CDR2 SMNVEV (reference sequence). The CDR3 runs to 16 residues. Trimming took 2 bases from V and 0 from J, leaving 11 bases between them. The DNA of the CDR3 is TGTGCCAGCAGTTTAAATGGGAGAAGCTCCTACAATGAGCAGTTCTTC. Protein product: CASSLNGRSSYNEQFF.

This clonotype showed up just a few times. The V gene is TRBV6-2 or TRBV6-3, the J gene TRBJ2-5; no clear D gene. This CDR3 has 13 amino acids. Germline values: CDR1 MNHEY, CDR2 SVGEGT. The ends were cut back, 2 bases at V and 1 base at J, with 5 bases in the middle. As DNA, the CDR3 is TGTGCCAGCAGTTACACCGCCCAAGAGACCCAGTACTTC. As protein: CASSYTAQETQYF.

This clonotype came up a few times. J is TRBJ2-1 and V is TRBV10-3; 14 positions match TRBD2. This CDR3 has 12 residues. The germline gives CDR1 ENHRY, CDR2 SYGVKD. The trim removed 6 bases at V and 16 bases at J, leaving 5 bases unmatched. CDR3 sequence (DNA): TGTGCCATCAGAGGGACTAGCGGGAGCTATTTCTTC. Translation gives CAIRGTSGSYFF.

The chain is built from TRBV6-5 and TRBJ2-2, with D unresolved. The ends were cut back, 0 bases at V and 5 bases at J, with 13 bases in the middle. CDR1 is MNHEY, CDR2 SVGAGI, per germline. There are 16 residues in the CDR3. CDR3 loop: CASSYSTWGGTGELFF. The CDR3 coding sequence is TGTGCCAGCAGTTACTCGACGTGGGGTGGGACCGGGGAGCTGTTTTTT.

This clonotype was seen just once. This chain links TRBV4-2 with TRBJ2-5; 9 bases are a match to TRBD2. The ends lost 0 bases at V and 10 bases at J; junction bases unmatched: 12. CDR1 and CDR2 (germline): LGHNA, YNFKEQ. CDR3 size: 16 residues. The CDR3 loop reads CASSQDGSGGPPGQYF. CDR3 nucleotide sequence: TGTGCCAGCAGCCAAGACGGGAGCGGGGGGCCCCCGGGCCAGTACTTC.